These T cell receptor beta chains were read from a single sample in a study of immune cell composition in non-small cell lung cancer. TCRdb's table, derived via immunoSEQ multiplex PCR, lists solely in-frame clones and lacks some. The repertoire has some 9,000 clones, around 67% of them found once; the top ten carry about 23%. The sample consisted of non-adjacent lung tissue. These receptor sequences come from a human donor with non-small cell lung cancer. Both conserved end residues are trimmed from each CDR3. Clone size is shown for a subset of rows, as once, few, many or a class of expanded clone.

v_call	cdr3_length	clone_size	cdr3_aa
TRBV11-2	13	-	ASSRDQEGNTEAF
TRBV2	13	-	ASSGRDRVNTEAF
TRBV27	14	-	ASSPESGGAVHEQF
TRBV5-1	15	-	ASRPIGASGYADTQY
TRBV4-2	14	-	ASSQGGTGLLRAQH
TRBV18	16	-	ASSPLLAGGPRLDTQY
TRBV19	12	-	ASSIAPGQVEAF
TRBV19	12	-	ASSTGTLSYEQY
TRBV7-9	14	-	ASSPWTSGGVDEQF
TRBV7-8	14	-	ASSLEGQGPSDEQY
TRBV10-3	11	large	AIRDRDNYGYT
TRBV10-1	14	-	ASSTPTGANTDTQY
TRBV19	11	-	ASSISKGSEQY
TRBV4-1	12	few	ASSQDWEDQPQH
TRBV4-1	11	-	ASSQQGRVELF
TRBV6-6	13	-	ASSSLGISGNTIY
TRBV10-3	13	-	AISGTSSSQETQY
TRBV6-4	12	-	ASSGLAGADTQY
TRBV5-4	13	-	ASSLGTGENYGYT
TRBV10-3	13	-	AINQGPQGNTEAF
TRBV14	13	few	ASSQASAGNYGYT
TRBV19	10	few	ASFTGAGGYT
TRBV6-1	9	-	ASSEVEKLF
TRBV2	12	-	ASRLGQGFTEAF
TRBV18	11	few	ASSPSSGQPQH
TRBV5-1	14	few	ASSSRTGGLYNEQF
TRBV19	11	-	ASRLGNNSPLH
TRBV5-1	12	-	ASSFEGANTEAF
TRBV4-3	13	-	ASSHMGTENTEAF
TRBV29-1	11	-	SVVSGGLSEQY
TRBV7-2	11	-	ASSSGQGYGYT
TRBV5-1	11	-	ASSQTASYEQY
TRBV7-9	12	-	ASSFGRYQETQY
TRBV10-3	15	-	AISGKGTGDSNQPQH
TRBV27	12	-	ASSASYSEAKAF
TRBV18	11	-	ASSPGLNEKLF
TRBV7-9	12	-	ASSLTGNNSPLH
TRBV2	14	-	ASSPWGQATNTEAF
TRBV2	12	-	ASRQGGVNTEAF
TRBV5-1	14	-	ASSLPGGGTTDTQY
TRBV7-8	17	-	ASSSRLGRRTSLRDEQF
TRBV7-2	13	-	ASSLEWQYQETQY
TRBV5-1	15	-	ASSWPIAGGSTDTQY
TRBV5-5	10	-	ASSFGPYEQY
TRBV6-6	13	-	ASSYSPGGNYGYT